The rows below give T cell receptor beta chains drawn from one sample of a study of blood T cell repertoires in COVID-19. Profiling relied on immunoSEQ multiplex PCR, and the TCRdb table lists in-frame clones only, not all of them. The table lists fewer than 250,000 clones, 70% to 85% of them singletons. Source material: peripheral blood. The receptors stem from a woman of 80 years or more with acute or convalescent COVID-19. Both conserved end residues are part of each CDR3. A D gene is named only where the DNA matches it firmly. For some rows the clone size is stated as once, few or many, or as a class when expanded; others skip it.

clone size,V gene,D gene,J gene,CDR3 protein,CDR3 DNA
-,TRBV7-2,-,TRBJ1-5,CASSLGGTRQPQHF,TGTGCCAGCAGCTTAGGGGGGACACGTCAGCCCCAGCATTTT
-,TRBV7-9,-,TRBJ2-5,CASIGRRETQYF,TGTGCCAGCATTGGTCGGCGGGAGACCCAGTACTTC
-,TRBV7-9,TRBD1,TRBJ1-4,CASSRWDRGRLNEKLFF,TGTGCCAGCAGCCGCTGGGACAGGGGGCGCTTGAACGAAAAACTGTTTTTT
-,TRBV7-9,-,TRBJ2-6,CASSFYRDSGANVLTF,TGTGCCAGCAGCTTCTACAGGGACTCTGGGGCCAACGTCCTGACTTTC
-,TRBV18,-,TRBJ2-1,CASSPNYYNEQFF,TGTGCCAGCTCACCTAATTACTACAATGAGCAGTTCTTC
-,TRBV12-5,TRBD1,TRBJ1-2,CASGLTGGDGYTF,TGTGCTAGTGGTTTGACAGGGGGGGATGGCTACACCTTC
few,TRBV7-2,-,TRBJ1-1,CASSLVGLTNTEAFF,TGTGCCAGCAGCTTAGTTGGCCTCACGAACACTGAAGCTTTCTTT
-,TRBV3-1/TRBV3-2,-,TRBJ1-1,CASSKTVFTEAFF,TGTGCCAGCAGCAAGACAGTTTTCACTGAAGCTTTCTTT
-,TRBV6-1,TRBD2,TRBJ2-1,CASSDVLSGGHNEQFF,TGTGCCAGCAGTGACGTCCTCAGCGGGGGTCACAATGAGCAGTTCTTC
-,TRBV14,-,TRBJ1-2,CASSPAIGVRSGYTF,TGTGCCAGCAGTCCAGCCATAGGGGTACGAAGTGGCTACACCTTC
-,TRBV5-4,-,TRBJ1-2,CASSPQTENYGYTF,TGTGCCAGCAGCCCCCAGACAGAAAACTATGGCTACACCTTC
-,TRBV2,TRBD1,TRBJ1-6,CASSDRQGQGSPLHF,TGTGCCAGCAGTGACCGACAGGGCCAAGGGTCACCCCTCCACTTT
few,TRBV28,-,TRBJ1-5,CASRSGMIEPQHF,TGTGCCAGCAGATCAGGGATGATTGAGCCCCAGCATTTT
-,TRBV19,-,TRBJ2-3,CASSIGDLGVTTQYF,TGTGCCAGTAGTATAGGGGATTTGGGAGTAACTACGCAGTATTTT
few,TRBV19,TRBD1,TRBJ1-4,CASSQGQASTLIEKLFF,TGTGCCAGTAGTCAGGGACAGGCTTCCACCCTCATTGAAAAACTGTTTTTT
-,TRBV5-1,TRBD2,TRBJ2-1,CASSLVAGSYNEQFF,TGCGCCAGCAGCTTGGTAGCGGGGTCCTACAATGAGCAGTTCTTC
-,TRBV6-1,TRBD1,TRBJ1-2,CASSERDRVSYTF,TGTGCCAGCAGTGAACGTGACAGGGTTAGCTACACCTTC
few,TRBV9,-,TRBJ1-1,CASTFGLTNTEAFF,TGTGCCAGCACCTTTGGACTGACGAACACTGAAGCTTTCTTT
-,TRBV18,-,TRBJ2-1,CASSQQGPYNEQFF,TGTGCCAGCTCCCAACAGGGCCCCTACAATGAGCAGTTCTTC
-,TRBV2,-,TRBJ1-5,CASSAQVGNQPQHF,TGTGCCAGCAGTGCCCAGGTTGGCAATCAGCCCCAGCATTTT
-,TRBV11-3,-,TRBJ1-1,CASSHYRNTEAFF,TGTGCCAGCAGCCATTATAGGAACACTGAAGCTTTCTTT
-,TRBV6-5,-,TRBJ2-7,CASSYGSGAPYEQYF,TGTGCCAGCAGTTACGGTTCAGGGGCCCCCTACGAGCAGTACTTC
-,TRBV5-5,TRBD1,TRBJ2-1,CASSRAGGEQFF,TGTGCCAGCAGCCGAGCAGGGGGTGAGCAGTTCTTC
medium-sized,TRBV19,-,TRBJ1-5,CASSIFRTPYQPQHF,TGTGCCAGTAGTATTTTTAGGACACCTTATCAGCCCCAGCATTTT
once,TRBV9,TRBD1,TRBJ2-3,CASSPRTGADTQYF,TGTGCCAGCAGCCCACGGACAGGGGCAGATACGCAGTATTTT
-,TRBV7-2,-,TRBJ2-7,CASSLSSSLAAEQYF,TGTGCCAGCAGCCTAAGTTCATCCCTAGCCGCTGAGCAGTACTTC
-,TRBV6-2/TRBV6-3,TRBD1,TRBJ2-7,CASSYRRDRVYEQYF,TGTGCCAGCAGTTACCGCCGGGACAGGGTCTACGAGCAGTACTTC
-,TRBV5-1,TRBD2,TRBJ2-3,CASSPAGTSSADTQYF,TGCGCCAGCAGCCCCGCCGGGACTAGCTCGGCAGATACGCAGTATTTT
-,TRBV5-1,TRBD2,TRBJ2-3,CASSFYAGVVENTQYF,TGCGCCAGCAGCTTCTATGCGGGAGTGGTCGAAAATACGCAGTATTTT
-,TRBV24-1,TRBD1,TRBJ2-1,CATSDYGDRGNNEQFF,TGTGCCACCAGTGATTACGGGGACAGGGGCAACAATGAGCAGTTCTTC
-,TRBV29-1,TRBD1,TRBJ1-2,CSVVGQGRGYTF,TGCAGCGTTGTGGGACAGGGAAGAGGCTACACCTTC
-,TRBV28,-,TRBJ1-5,CASKGGSLGQPQHF,TGTGCCAGCAAAGGGGGTTCGTTAGGGCAGCCCCAGCATTTT
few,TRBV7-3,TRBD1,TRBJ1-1,CASSSGRGQGVGDTEAFF,TGTGCCAGCAGCTCGGGCCGAGGACAGGGTGTAGGGGACACTGAAGCTTTCTTT
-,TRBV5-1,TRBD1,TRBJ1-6,CASSQGQGGDSPLHF,TGCGCCAGCAGCCAAGGGCAAGGGGGCGATTCACCCCTCCACTTT
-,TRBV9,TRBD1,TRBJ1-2,CASSAGGQIYGYTF,TGTGCCAGCAGCGCCGGGGGACAGATCTATGGCTACACCTTC
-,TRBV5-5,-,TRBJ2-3,CASSPVGGSLTDTQYF,TGTGCCAGCAGCCCCGTTGGAGGCTCCCTCACAGATACGCAGTATTTT
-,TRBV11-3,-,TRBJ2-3,CASSLGAGSTDTQYF,TGTGCCAGCAGCTTAGGGGCAGGAAGCACAGATACGCAGTATTTT
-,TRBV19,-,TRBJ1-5,CASRGGARNQPQHF,TGTGCCAGTAGGGGGGGGGCAAGGAATCAGCCCCAGCATTTT
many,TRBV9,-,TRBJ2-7,CASSVLAKDYEQYF,TGTGCCAGCAGCGTACTAGCAAAGGACTACGAGCAGTACTTC
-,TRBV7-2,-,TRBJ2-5,CASRESTGDAAQYF,TGTGCCAGCAGGGAATCGACAGGAGACGCGGCCCAGTACTTC
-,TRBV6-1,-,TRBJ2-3,CASSEVLRRGTDTQYF,TGTGCCAGCAGTGAAGTTTTGCGGAGGGGCACAGATACGCAGTATTTT
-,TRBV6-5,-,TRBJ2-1,CASSYVGAIGDEQFF,TGTGCCAGCAGTTACGTGGGGGCCATAGGGGATGAGCAGTTCTTC
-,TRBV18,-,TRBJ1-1,CASSPQQEMNTEAFF,TGTGCCAGCTCACCTCAACAGGAGATGAACACTGAAGCTTTCTTT
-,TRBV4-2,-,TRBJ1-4,CASSTLGPNEKLFF,TGTGCCAGCAGTACCCTGGGGCCTAATGAAAAACTGTTTTTT
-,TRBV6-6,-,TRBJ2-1,CASSRFLDRNNEQFF,TGTGCCAGCAGTCGGTTCCTGGACAGAAATAATGAGCAGTTCTTC
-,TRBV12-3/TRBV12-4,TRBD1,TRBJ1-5,CASSRQGNQPQHF,TGTGCCAGCAGTCGACAGGGGAATCAGCCCCAGCATTTT
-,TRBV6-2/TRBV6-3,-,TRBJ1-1,CASSQVLSAEAFF,TGTGCCAGCAGTCAAGTCCTCAGCGCTGAAGCTTTCTTT
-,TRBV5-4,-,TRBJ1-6,CASSSSSSYNSPLHF,TGTGCCAGCAGCTCTTCTAGCTCCTATAATTCACCCCTCCACTTT
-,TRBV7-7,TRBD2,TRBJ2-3,CASSLLSGGGDTQYF,TGTGCCAGCAGCTTATTGAGCGGGGGGGGAGATACGCAGTATTTT
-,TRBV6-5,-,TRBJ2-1,CASRRQVPNEQFF,TGTGCCAGCAGACGACAGGTCCCCAATGAGCAGTTCTTC
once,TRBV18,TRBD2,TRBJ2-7,CASSPSALSSGSGQYF,TGTGCCAGCTCACCATCCGCTTTGTCTAGCGGGAGTGGGCAGTACTTC
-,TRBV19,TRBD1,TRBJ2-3,CASSVGQGASSADTQYF,TGTGCCAGTAGCGTTGGCCAGGGGGCATCCTCGGCAGATACGCAGTATTTT
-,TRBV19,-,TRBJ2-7,CASSSPPRGSEQYF,TGTGCCAGTAGTTCCCCCCCCCGAGGAAGCGAGCAGTACTTC
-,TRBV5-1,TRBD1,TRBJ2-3,CASSRTGGFTDTQYF,TGCGCCAGCAGCAGGACAGGGGGCTTCACAGATACGCAGTATTTT
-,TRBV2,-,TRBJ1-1,CASSEGLPNTEAFF,TGTGCCAGCAGTGAAGGACTCCCGAACACTGAAGCTTTCTTT
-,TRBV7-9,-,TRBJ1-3,CASSLVGAYSGNTIYF,TGTGCCAGCAGCTTAGTGGGGGCATACTCTGGAAACACCATATATTTT
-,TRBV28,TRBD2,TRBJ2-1,CASRLAGGDEQFF,TGTGCCAGCAGATTAGCGGGTGGAGATGAGCAGTTCTTC
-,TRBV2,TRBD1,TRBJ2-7,CASSEQGESYEQYF,TGTGCCAGCAGTGAACAGGGGGAATCTTACGAGCAGTACTTC